This T cell receptor (beta chain) was captured in a study of T cells in Graves' hyperthyroidism and ophthalmopathy (dated by TCRdb to about 2019). About the full investigation: Peripheral blood samples were taken at the time of initial diagnosis, prior to any treatment. TCR Vbeta CDR3 sequencing of 130 to 150 peripheral blood samples (roughly 41 ophthalmopathy, 75 to 85 hyperthyroidism and approximately 17 progressor patients) is reported in the paper. The 75 to 100 discovery patients were divided at random into training and test sets in a 7:3 ratio. Prospective prediction of ophthalmopathy was tested in an independent validation cohort consisting of 18 to 20 hyperthyroidism patients and some 16 patients who later progressed to ophthalmopathy. A discovery cohort of roughly 96 patients, about 43 with Graves' ophthalmopathy and 55 to 60 with stable Graves' hyperthyroidism, was used to find distinguishing TCR V-J signatures. Following sampling, methimazole starting at 30 mg daily was given to hyperthyroidism patients, and high-dose intravenous methylprednisolone was given to ophthalmopathy patients. Thyroid tissue and blood T-cell repertoires from about six Graves' hyperthyroidism patients were also compared in the study.

Overall study outcomes, separate from this receptor: Blood samples also contained most of the expanded thyroid clonotypes (frequency above 0.001), which suggests that blood repertoires may reflect thyroid immune responses. Sample size was not statistically predetermined, and blinding of investigators to group allocation was not performed. In validation, the model predicted progression to ophthalmopathy with approximately 71% sensitivity and approximately 74% specificity, a median of approximately 6.7 months before onset. A 13 V-J signature model separated ophthalmopathy from stable hyperthyroidism, with just over 85% sensitivity and roughly 82% specificity in cross-validation and 80%/75% in testing.

Hyperthyroidism patients were newly diagnosed, had a disease duration of under 2 months, and were aged 18 to 65 years. Any patient with an uncontrolled infection, another autoimmune disease, pregnancy or lactation was excluded. Diagnoses relied on clinical symptoms, serum thyroxine and TRAb, thyroid ultrasound and orbital computed tomography. For progressor patients, blood was drawn at the first diagnosis of hyperthyroidism, before any ophthalmopathy symptoms had appeared. PBMCs were isolated from more than 8 ml of fresh peripheral blood by Ficoll-Paque density gradient centrifugation. Progressor patients were defined as those initially diagnosed with Graves' hyperthyroidism in whom ophthalmopathy developed during follow-up. Total RNA was extracted using Trizol reagent, and RNA quality was assessed on an Agilent 2100 Bioanalyzer. CDR1 and CDR2, looked up from the germline V gene, are SGDLS and YYNGEE. Trimming accounts for 3 bases at V and 7 bases at J, while the number of junction bases matched to no gene is 5. 15 amino acids form the CDR3, both terminal residues included. The sequence is cut down to CDR3 DNA, 45 bases in frame from base 1.

The TCR beta CDR3 regions were amplified from the RNA transcripts. The first round of RT-PCR for the TCR CDR3 was performed with the HTBI primer set and the Qiagen OneStep RT-PCR kit. The libraries were constructed in a second round of multiplex PCR and then size-selected and purified. Paired-end sequencing of the libraries was performed with 100 bp reads on an Illumina HiSeq2000. In the original analysis: SOAPnuke was used to process the raw data, removing reads that contained adapters or uncalled bases, had a mean Phred below 15, or lacked an exact match to the constant primer or identifier. High-quality paired reads were merged with COPE v1.2.5, and unique nucleotide sequences were defined as clonotypes. MiTCR v1.1 was used to align clonotypes to the IMGT TRBV, TRBD and TRBJ reference segments. Only V-J combinations with frequency above 0.0001, covering 98% to 99.2% of repertoires, were analysed. The TCS score was defined as F50 (clonal expansion) divided by E x V (chaos), with BLOSUM62-based TCRdist calculated between CDR3 peptides within each V-J. Welch's t-statistics and random forest reduced 514 V-J features to roughly 13, which were used in a naive Bayes classifier (R e1071). The public sequencing data were trimmed at Q25 with fastp and processed into clonotypes with MiXCR by TCRdb, which kept only in-frame beta chains. One record per CDR3 amino acid sequence lists the most common genes and DNA. None of the V and J calls come from the authors' own analysis; TCRdb made them. In this sample the table shows a few hundred thousand distinct CDR3 sequences, roughly 13% of which occur a single time. The ten biggest clones cover around 21% of the sample.

For this clonotype: Its antigen is currently not known. The conserved closing phenylalanine or tryptophan is absent in this CDR3, likely reflecting a read error.

The sequence joins TRBV9 to TRBJ1-6; 9 central bases correspond to TRBD1. The sample comprised blood. The receptor's source is a man aged 30-40 years with Graves' hyperthyroidism that later progressed to Graves' ophthalmopathy. The nucleotide sequence is TGTGCCAGCAGCGCCTGGACAGGGGAAAATTCACCCCTCCACCTT. It codes for CASSAWTGENSPLHL.